This T cell receptor (beta chain) emerged from a study of blood T cell repertoires in COVID-19 (dated by TCRdb to the early 2020s). Regarding the study in general: The collaborator samples originated in the United States, Italy and Spain and spanned the acute and convalescent phases of COVID-19. Samples were obtained from the ongoing ImmuneRACE study (first 160 participants) and from some 1,300 subjects provided by 6 global collaborators. The repertoires were released in a freely available public database intended as a resource for research on the immune response to SARS-CoV-2. The sample metadata nearly always contained a de-identified subject ID, COVID-19 status, age in years and sex. Where available, HLA class I and class II types were obtained from metadata supplied by the sample provider rather than from assay-based typing. The prospective study material was composed of cDNA or gDNA derived from T cells, B-cell-depleted T cells, or PBMCs. The dataset comprised deeply sampled blood TCRbeta repertoires from subjects exposed to, actively infected with, or recovered from COVID-19.

The immunoSEQ Assay, a bias-controlled multiplex PCR, was used to amplify TCRbeta CDR3 regions from genomic DNA. As for the authors' bioinformatics: The number of nucleated cells in each sample was estimated by amplification of reference gene primers within the assay. To quantify the absolute abundance of each unique TCRbeta CDR3 rearrangement, sequence reads were collapsed and filtered. For each sample, productive Simpson clonality was calculated as the square root of Simpson's diversity index across productive rearrangements. Not all clones reach the TCRdb copy of this immuneACCESS table, which keeps in-frame sequences only. Checked studies attribute under half of the gap to unresolved V genes and leave the rest unexplained. D and trimming were read from the DNA, whereas the V and J calls and clone size are those reported in that table. In all, the sample holds a few hundred thousand clones, and roughly 80% of those were seen once. Roughly 4.5% of the sample goes to the ten largest clones.

Points on this clone: The antigen this receptor binds is unknown. Base qualities are missing; no much larger clone stands one base away.

CDR1 is given as LGHDT and CDR2 as YNNKEL, both from the germline V gene (reference sequence). Taken from cysteine to phenylalanine, the CDR3 has 17 residues. Only the CDR3 part of the read is kept: 51 bases, read in frame from the first base. V and J lose 1 base and 5 bases, and a span of 18 bases separates them. The study at large found these results: How much clinical and demographic metadata was included differed by source and by participant, and the metadata was provided uncurated.

Another Seattle source contributed samples from volunteer blood donors who had recovered from COVID-19. Whole blood was collected in K2EDTA tubes by collaborating institutions according to the institutions' own protocols. For TCRbeta analysis, collaborators shipped samples as frozen whole blood, isolated PBMCs, or DNA extracted from either of those sample types. The receptor comes from a man aged 55 to 70 who had recovered from COVID-19. Specimen: peripheral blood. The chain is made from TRBV3-1 (or the pseudogene TRBV3-2) and TRBJ2-1, with TRBD2 as a weak D call on 6 bases. This receptor has the CDR3 CASSQVRGLGGDNEQFF. The DNA sequence is TGTGCCAGCAGCCAAGTTCGAGGCCTGGGCGGGGACAATGAGCAGTTCTTC.